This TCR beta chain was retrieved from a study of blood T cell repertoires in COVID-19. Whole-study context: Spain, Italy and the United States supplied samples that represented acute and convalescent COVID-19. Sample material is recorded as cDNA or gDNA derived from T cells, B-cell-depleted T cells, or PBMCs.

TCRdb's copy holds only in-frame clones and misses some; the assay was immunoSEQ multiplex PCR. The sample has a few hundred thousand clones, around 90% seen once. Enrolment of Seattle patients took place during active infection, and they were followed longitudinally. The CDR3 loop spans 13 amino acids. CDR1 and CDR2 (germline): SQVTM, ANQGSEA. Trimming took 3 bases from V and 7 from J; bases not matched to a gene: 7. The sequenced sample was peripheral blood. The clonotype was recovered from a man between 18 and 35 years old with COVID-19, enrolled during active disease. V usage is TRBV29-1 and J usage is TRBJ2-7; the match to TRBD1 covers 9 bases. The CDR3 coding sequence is TGCAGCGTTGATTGGACAGGGGCGGGGGAGCAGTACTTC. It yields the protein CSVDWTGAGEQYF.